This is a list of T cell receptor beta chains from one sample in a study of cytomegalovirus exposure and HLA in healthy donors. Repertoires were generated with immunoSEQ multiplex PCR, while TCRdb's copy carries only in-frame clones and drops some. The sample table sets out some 110,000 clones. Sequences were obtained from PBMCs. These receptors were taken from a man aged 35 to 55 in good health and CMV-seropositive. CDR3s include the opening cysteine and the closing phenylalanine or tryptophan. Each record gives: V gene, J gene, D gene, CDR3 DNA, CDR3 protein. A D gene is named only where the DNA matches it firmly.

>TRBV6-1|TRBJ1-1|-
TGTGCCAGCAGTGTGAAAGTGACAGGGAACACTGAAGCTTTCTTT
CASSVKVTGNTEAFF
>TRBV28|TRBJ2-7|TRBD2
TGTGCCAGCAGTTTACGCGTTGCGGGAGGTCTCGAGCAGTACTTC
CASSLRVAGGLEQYF
>TRBV4-3|TRBJ2-2|TRBD2
TGCGCCAGCAGCCAAGATAGCGGGTTCTCCGGGGAGCTGTTTTTT
CASSQDSGFSGELFF
>TRBV25-1|TRBJ2-1|TRBD2
TGTGCCAGCAGTTATCTCCTAGCGGACAATGAGCAGTTCTTC
CASSYLLADNEQFF
>TRBV5-8|TRBJ1-5|-
TGTGCCAGCAGCTTCGGGTTTAACAGCAATCAGCCCCAGCATTTT
CASSFGFNSNQPQHF
>TRBV28|TRBJ2-3|TRBD2
TGTGCCAGCAGCTCCCTAGCGGGAGGTTTGGGCACGCAGTATTTT
CASSSLAGGLGTQYF
>TRBV27|TRBJ1-1|TRBD1
TGTGCCAGCAGTTCACAGGGGGCAAGGGCTGAAGCTTTCTTT
CASSSQGARAEAFF
>TRBV6-5|TRBJ2-7|TRBD1
TGTGCCAGCAGTTACTCGGGGACAGGGGAATCCTACGAGCAGTACTTC
CASSYSGTGESYEQYF
>TRBV5-6|TRBJ2-7|-
TGTGCCAGCAACCTCGGAGGCGAGCAGTACTTC
CASNLGGEQYF
>TRBV6-4|TRBJ2-7|-
TGTGCCAGCAGTGAACTAGCCGGTCACGAGCAGTACTTC
CASSELAGHEQYF
>TRBV11-2|TRBJ2-3|-
TGTGCCAGCAGCCCGTCTCGGGGCACAGATACGCAGTATTTT
CASSPSRGTDTQYF
>TRBV15|TRBJ1-4|TRBD1
TGTGCCACCAGCAGAGACCCCAGGGGGCTGCGTGAAAAACTGTTTTTT
CATSRDPRGLREKLFF
>TRBV5-1|TRBJ1-5|-
TGCGCCAGCAGCTTGGAAGGGGATAGCAATCAGCCCCAGCATTTT
CASSLEGDSNQPQHF
>TRBV6-1|TRBJ1-2|TRBD1
TGTGCCAGCAGGTTGGCGACAGGGACCAACTATGGCTACACCTTC
CASRLATGTNYGYTF
>TRBV9|TRBJ1-3|-
TGTGCCAGCAGCGTAGCTCCCGAGGGGGTTCTCGGAAACACCATATATTTT
CASSVAPEGVLGNTIYF
>TRBV6-1|TRBJ2-3|TRBD1
TGTGCCAGCAGTGAAGAGGACAGGTACACAGATACGCAGTATTTT
CASSEEDRYTDTQYF